A single sample gave rise to the 20 T cell receptor beta chains below, sequenced in a study of blood T cell repertoires in COVID-19. Data came from immunoSEQ multiplex PCR; TCRdb stores just in-frame clones and leaves some out. The sample carries around 130,000 clones, approximately 84% recorded once. The specimen sequenced was peripheral blood. All receptors come from a woman aged 45-65 years who had recovered from COVID-19.

This clone was seen only a few times. V usage is TRBV7-9 and J usage is TRBJ1-3; D ambiguous. The germline V gene has CDR1 SEHNR and CDR2 FQNEAQ (reference sequence). CDR3 length: 12 residues. V was clipped by 6 bases and J by 4 bases, with 7 bases between them. CDR3 in DNA: TGTGCCAGCAGTCTCCTCGGAAACACCATATATTTT. Translating gives CASSLLGNTIYF. The variable domain in full, completed from reference TRBV7-9 and TRBJ1-3, reads DTGVSQNPRHKITKRGQNVTFRCDPISEHNRLYWYRQTLGQGPEFLTYFQNEAQLEKSRLLSDRFSAERPKGSFSTLEIQRTEQGDSAMYLCASSLLGNTIYFGEGSWLTVV.

The chain combines TRBV24-1 with TRBJ2-5; TRBD2 might be the D (6 bases). The ends were cut back, 2 bases at V and 4 bases at J, with 7 bases in the middle. The CDR3 extends over 13 amino acids. The V gene's germline CDR1 is KGHDR and CDR2 SFDVKD. The DNA for the CDR3 is TGTGCCACCAGTGATTCCGGGGGAGAGACCCAGTACTTC. This encodes CATSDSGGETQYF.

The V call is TRBV9, the J call TRBJ2-7; D ambiguous. The CDR3 has 14 residues. Germline-derived CDR1 and CDR2 are SGDLS and YYNGEE. V gave up 0 bases and J gave up 3 bases, with 10 bases separating them. CDR3 sequence (DNA): TGTGCCAGCAGCGTAGATAGAGGTAGCTACGAGCAGTACTTC. Encoded protein: CASSVDRGSYEQYF.

This clone was found once. This rearrangement joins TRBV6-6 to TRBJ2-7, with 7 nucleotides matching TRBD2. The germline gives CDR1 MNHNY, CDR2 SVGAGI (reference sequence). The V and J ends lost 1 base and 1 base, in that order; junction bases with no gene match: 4. The CDR3 extends over 15 amino acids. CDR3: CASSYLAGPSYEQYF. CDR3 DNA sequence: TGTGCCAGCAGTTACTTAGCGGGCCCGTCCTACGAGCAGTACTTC.

The J gene is TRBJ2-3, the V gene TRBV7-9, with D tentatively TRBD2 (5 bases). The V and J ends lost 5 bases and 2 bases respectively, with 17 bases between them. Germline CDR1 and CDR2: SEHNR and FQNEAQ (reference sequence). The CDR3 extends over 16 amino acids. CDR3: CASSTNPGMVTDTQYF. DNA of the CDR3: TGTGCCAGCAGCACTAATCCGGGGATGGTCACAGATACGCAGTATTTT.

The chain is built from TRBV4-2 and TRBJ2-1; 7 positions agree with TRBD2. Looked up from germline, CDR1 is LGHNA and CDR2 is YNFKEQ. CDR3 length: 16 residues. V shed 4 bases, J shed 9 bases, and the junction held 15 bases outside the gene matches. CDR3 region: CASSLRLGGSLAEQFF. DNA for the CDR3: TGTGCCAGCAGCCTCCGACTGGGCGGGAGTTTGGCTGAGCAGTTCTTC.

The genes are TRBV18 and TRBJ2-1, with TRBD2 identical over 7 bases. The CDR3 has 16 amino acids. Germline V CDR1 and CDR2: KGHSH, LQKENI. With 3 bases clipped from V and 2 bases from J, the junction kept 7 bases outside the gene matches. CDR3 amino acids: CASSPNTGTTYNEQFF. CDR3 sequence (DNA): TGTGCCAGCTCACCTAACACCGGGACTACCTACAATGAGCAGTTCTTC.

The chain joins TRBV2 to TRBJ1-3; 8 bases line up with TRBD1. The CDR3 consists of 14 residues. Germline V gives CDR1 SNHLY, CDR2 FYNNEI. The V gene end was trimmed by 8 bases and the J gene end by 4 bases; junction bases not matched to a gene: 7. CDR3 nucleotide sequence: TGTGCCAGCCGGGACAGGCTTTCAGGAAACACCATATATTTT. It encodes CASRDRLSGNTIYF.

The chain joins TRBV5-4 to TRBJ2-5; 8 positions match TRBD2. The CDR3 is made up of 14 amino acids. V was pared by 5 bases and J by 3 bases, with 6 bases of the junction left unmatched. Germline CDR1 and CDR2: SGHNT and YYREEE (reference sequence). The DNA of the CDR3 is TGTGCCAGCAGGGGGACTAGGAATGAAGAGACCCAGTACTTC. Protein: CASRGTRNEETQYF.

This clone was seen more than once but under ten times. The rearrangement joins TRBV4-3 to TRBJ1-3; no firm D call. V lost 0 bases, J lost 7 bases, and 7 bases lay in between. Germline V lookup: CDR1 LGHNA, CDR2 YSLEER. This CDR3 is 13 amino acids long. CDR3: CASSQDNGNTIYF. DNA for the CDR3: TGCGCCAGCAGCCAAGATAACGGGAACACCATATATTTT.

CDR3 amino acids: CSVVAEYTEAFF. CDR3 nucleotide sequence: TGCAGCGTTGTGGCAGAATACACTGAAGCTTTCTTT. This rearrangement joins TRBV29-1 to TRBJ1-1; D call uncertain. The V gene's germline CDR1 is SQVTM and CDR2 ANQGSEA. The CDR3 extends over 12 amino acids. Trimming pared 4 bases from V and 3 bases from J, leaving 9 bases between.

The chain couples TRBV4-2 to TRBJ2-1, with 11 bases fitting TRBD2. V was clipped by 3 bases and J by 4 bases; unmatched bases: 5. This CDR3 contains 16 residues. Looked up from germline, CDR1 is LGHNA and CDR2 is YNFKEQ. The CDR3 DNA reads TGTGCCAGCAGCCAGGGGACTAGCGGCTATTACAATGAGCAGTTCTTC. Its translation is CASSQGTSGYYNEQFF.

The chain is built from TRBV2 and TRBJ1-4, with 10 positions matching TRBD1. The CDR3 is 16 amino acids. Germline trimming cut 5 bases from V and 7 bases from J; bases unmatched to any gene: 10. Germline CDR1 and CDR2: SNHLY and FYNNEI. The CDR3 DNA is TGTGCCAGCAGTCAACTGGGACAGGGGTCCAGTGAAAAACTGTTTTTT. Protein: CASSQLGQGSSEKLFF.

This clone has just one count. This sequence joins TRBV7-2 and TRBJ2-1; D uncertain. The CDR3 extends over 15 amino acids. Germline CDR1 SGHTA, CDR2 FQGNSA. The V gene lost 4 bases and the J gene lost 7 bases, with 17 bases spanning the gap. CDR3 residues: CASSSLIAVKNEQFF. CDR3 coding DNA: TGTGCCAGCAGCTCGTTGATAGCCGTCAAAAATGAGCAGTTCTTC.

J is TRBJ1-4 and V is TRBV21-1; the table's D call TRBD1 went unverified against the DNA. TRBV21-1 is a pseudogene locus. The CDR3 contains 14 residues. The CDR3, as DNA: TGTGCCAGCAGCCGGACAGGGGTTGGCGAAAAACTGTTTTTT. It yields the protein CASSRTGVGEKLFF.

The CDR3 spells CASSLGWDRGGEQYF. Written as DNA, the CDR3 is TGTGCCAGCAGCTTAGGTTGGGACAGGGGCGGCGAGCAGTACTTC. This chain joins TRBV11-3 and TRBJ2-7; 10 bases match TRBD1. The CDR3 loop spans 15 amino acids. Trimming took 1 base from V and 6 from J; bases not matched to a gene: 6. Germline values: CDR1 SGHNT, CDR2 YENEEA.

The J gene is TRBJ2-1, the V gene TRBV6-5; 9 positions agree with TRBD1. CDR1 and CDR2 (germline): MNHEY, SVGAGI. The CDR3 runs to 13 residues. V lost 0 bases, J lost 9 bases, and 0 bases stayed unmatched. CDR3 sequence reads: CASSYSTGGEQFF. The CDR3 nucleotides are TGTGCCAGCAGTTACTCGACAGGGGGTGAGCAGTTCTTC.

The rearrangement links TRBV5-4 to TRBJ2-2; perhaps TRBD2 as D (6 bases). V dropped 4 bases and J dropped 1 base, with 14 bases sitting between them. From germline, CDR1 is SGHNT and CDR2 YYREEE (reference sequence). The CDR3 loop spans 16 amino acids. The CDR3 reads CASSDPGLVNTGELFF. In nucleotides, the CDR3 is TGTGCCAGCAGCGATCCGGGACTTGTGAACACCGGGGAGCTGTTTTTT.

The chain joins TRBV18 to TRBJ1-1; 8 bases line up with TRBD1. The germline V gene encodes CDR1 KGHSH and CDR2 LQKENI. The V and J ends lost 3 bases and 5 bases, in that order; junction bases with no gene match: 8. The CDR3 is made up of 15 amino acids. This CDR3 is CASSPETGGWTEAFF. CDR3 sequence (DNA): TGTGCCAGCTCACCCGAAACAGGGGGGTGGACTGAAGCTTTCTTT. Variable domain in full (rest from reference TRBV18 and TRBJ1-1): NAGVMQNPRHLVRRRGQEARLRCSPMKGHSHVYWYRQLPEEGLKFMVYLQKENIIDESGMPKERFSAEFPKEGPSILRIQQVVRGDSAAYFCASSPETGGWTEAFFGQGTRLTVV.

The table lists this clone with a few counts. The chain recombines TRBV4-3 with TRBJ2-1, with D possibly TRBD1 on 6 matching bases. V shed 3 bases and J shed 0 bases, with 12 bases lying between them. The germline V gene has CDR1 LGHNA and CDR2 YSLEER. The CDR3 runs 16 residues. The CDR3 sequence: CASSQEDSLSYNEQFF. CDR3 nucleotides: TGCGCCAGCAGCCAGGAGGACAGTCTCTCCTACAATGAGCAGTTCTTC.